This T cell receptor (beta chain) appears in the sequencing data of a study of T-cell memory formation after mild COVID-19. Notes on this clonotype: The antigen is undetermined.

One entry per CDR3 protein, called by TCRdb with MiXCR from the 5' RACE reads. The repertoire consists of some 120,000 distinct CDR3 sequences, with about 16% occurring once and the leading ten covering about 15%. J gave up 3 bases and V 4 bases, and 14 bases lay outside the gene matches. This CDR3 spans 17 amino acids. Study-wide findings and caveats: A subset of responding clones appeared in pre-infection memory, suggesting cross-reactive memory joined. Clones contracting across day 15 to 85 had a balanced CD4/CD8 profile; later expanding clones leaned CD4+.

This sequence joins TRBV12-3 or TRBV12-4 and TRBJ2-7, with 8 bases fitting TRBD1. The receptor comes from an adult woman who had mild COVID-19 (a few samples of this study predate the infection). Cell type and time point are not known. The source material was PBMCs or a T cell subset sorted from them (not recorded which). CDR3 nucleotide sequence: TGTGCCAGCAGTTCCCCAAGCTGGGGGACAGGAGTCTACGAGCAGTACTTC. Translated: CASSSPSWGTGVYEQYF.